The rows below give T cell receptor beta chains drawn from one sample of a study of T cell changes during pregnancy in multiple sclerosis. Sequencing was performed with immunoSEQ multiplex PCR; in TCRdb, only in-frame clones are kept and a portion is missing. This table has around 51,000 clones, 93% appearing once. The source was peripheral blood, collected in the second trimester of pregnancy. Every receptor here comes from a female donor with multiple sclerosis, enrolled in a pregnancy study. Each CDR3 is given with its conserved first and last residue. The order of the fields is J gene, clone size, D gene, V gene, CDR3 protein, CDR3 DNA. The D gene is left open where the match is weak. Clone size appears in some rows only: once, few, many, or a class for an expanded clone.

>TRBJ2-5|NA|NA|TRBV6-5
CASSYETGTQYF
TGTGCCAGCAGTTACGAAACGGGGACCCAGTACTTC
>TRBJ2-1|NA|TRBD2|TRBV2
CASSVRLAGGNEQFF
TGTGCCAGCAGTGTAAGACTAGCGGGAGGGAATGAGCAGTTCTTC
>TRBJ1-1|NA|NA|TRBV4-1
CASSQVRADTEAFF
TGCGCCAGCAGCCAAGTACGAGCGGACACTGAAGCTTTCTTT
>TRBJ2-7|NA|TRBD2|TRBV5-1
CASSTSGRSYEQYF
TGCGCCAGCAGTACTAGCGGGAGGTCCTACGAGCAGTACTTC
>TRBJ2-1|NA|NA|TRBV6-6
CASRYPGGDSYNEQFF
TGTGCCAGCAGATACCCGGGGGGCGATTCCTACAATGAGCAGTTCTTC
>TRBJ2-2|once|NA|TRBV2
CASSELDTGTGELFF
TGTGCCAGCAGTGAGTTGGACACAGGCACCGGGGAGCTGTTTTTT
>TRBJ1-3|NA|NA|TRBV5-1
CASSWGGHPLSGNTIYF
TGCGCCAGCAGCTGGGGGGGACACCCTCTTTCAGGAAACACCATATATTTT
>TRBJ2-3|NA|NA|TRBV4-1
CASSPQGTGAGDTQYF
TGCGCCAGCAGCCCACAAGGGACGGGAGCAGGGGATACGCAGTATTTT
>TRBJ1-4|NA|NA|TRBV6-5
CASSYSSGVHEKLFF
TGTGCCAGCAGTTACTCGTCCGGTGTTCATGAAAAACTGTTTTTT
>TRBJ2-5|NA|NA|TRBV29-1
CSVEDWSSYQETQYF
TGCAGCGTTGAAGATTGGTCCAGTTACCAAGAGACCCAGTACTTC
>TRBJ2-1|NA|NA|TRBV6-1
CASRVGGSGYNEQFF
TGTGCCAGCAGGGTTGGGGGTAGCGGCTACAATGAGCAGTTCTTC
>TRBJ2-1|once|TRBD2|TRBV4-2
CASSQSSGGYNEQFF
TGTGCCAGCAGCCAATCTAGCGGGGGCTACAATGAGCAGTTCTTC
>TRBJ2-1|NA|TRBD2|TRBV4-3
CASSYELAGTYNEQFF
TGCGCCAGCAGCTACGAACTAGCGGGGACCTACAATGAGCAGTTCTTC
>TRBJ1-5|NA|NA|TRBV7-9
CASSQGSGINQPQHF
TGTGCCAGCAGCCAGGGCTCAGGGATCAATCAGCCCCAGCATTTT
>TRBJ1-2|NA|TRBD1|TRBV9
CASSVRAREQGAGFSDGYTF
TGTGCCAGCAGCGTAAGGGCCCGGGAGCAGGGGGCCGGATTCAGTGATGGCTACACCTTC
>TRBJ2-2|NA|NA|TRBV6-5
CASSYSTGTGELFF
TGTGCCAGCAGTTACTCAACCGGCACCGGGGAGCTGTTTTTT
>TRBJ1-1|few|NA|TRBV5-6
CASSFLGVLNTEAFF
TGTGCCAGCAGCTTTTTGGGCGTACTGAACACTGAAGCTTTCTTT
>TRBJ1-1|NA|NA|TRBV6-5
CASSYSPDLNTEAFF
TGTGCCAGCAGTTACTCGCCAGACTTGAACACTGAAGCTTTCTTT
>TRBJ1-2|NA|NA|TRBV2
CASTPQGSPRISRGYTF
TGTGCCAGCACACCACAGGGTTCGCCACGAATTTCGAGAGGCTACACCTTC
>TRBJ1-5|few|NA|TRBV28
CASIISQGAPSNQPQHF
TGTGCCAGCATCATATCACAGGGAGCGCCTAGCAATCAGCCCCAGCATTTT
>TRBJ1-2|NA|NA|TRBV7-9
CASADIRINYGYTF
TGTGCCAGCGCGGACATTCGAATTAACTATGGCTACACCTTC
>TRBJ2-5|NA|TRBD1|TRBV9
CASSVQGAWETQYF
TGTGCCAGCAGCGTCCAGGGGGCATGGGAGACCCAGTACTTC
>TRBJ2-5|NA|NA|TRBV29-1
CSVIRRGETQYF
TGCAGCGTTATAAGGAGGGGCGAGACCCAGTACTTC
>TRBJ1-4|NA|NA|TRBV2
CASSENPGTNEKLFF
TGTGCCAGCAGTGAAAATCCGGGGACTAATGAAAAACTGTTTTTT
>TRBJ2-1|NA|TRBD2|TRBV30
CAWSAGGLAVGNEQFF
TGTGCCTGGAGTGCCGGTGGACTAGCGGTGGGGAATGAGCAGTTCTTC
>TRBJ1-2|once|TRBD1|TRBV4-2
CASSRLDRVKNPLNYGYTF
TGTGCCAGCAGCCGATTGGACAGGGTGAAAAACCCACTTAACTATGGCTACACCTTC
>TRBJ1-1|NA|NA|TRBV19
CASSTGYEAFF
TGTGCCAGTAGTACAGGGTATGAAGCTTTCTTT
>TRBJ2-7|NA|TRBD2|TRBV6-6
CASSYGAGGVVQYF
TGTGCCAGCAGTTACGGAGCGGGAGGGGTGGTTCAGTACTTC
>TRBJ2-2|NA|TRBD2|TRBV7-3
CASSQTSGSSGGELFF
TGTGCCAGCAGCCAGACTAGCGGGAGTTCTGGCGGGGAGCTGTTTTTT
>TRBJ2-4|NA|NA|TRBV7-2
CASTLGQKNIQYF
TGTGCCAGCACCCTCGGACAAAAAAACATTCAGTACTTC
>TRBJ2-7|once|NA|TRBV25-1
CASSEQGYEQYF
TGTGCCAGCAGTGAACAGGGTTACGAGCAGTACTTC